This T cell receptor (beta chain) was sequenced during a study of T cell responses to AZD1222 COVID-19 vaccine. Repertoires were generated with immunoSEQ multiplex PCR, while TCRdb's copy carries only in-frame clones and drops some. The sample consists of 85,000 to 100,000 clones, about nine tenths of them appearing once. Germline V CDR1 and CDR2: WNHNN, SYGVQD (reference sequence). The CDR3 extends over 14 amino acids. The V end was cut by 4 bases, the J end by 4 bases, with 13 bases between. The receptor was derived from an adult who received the AZD1222 COVID-19 vaccine. This sequence joins TRBV10-1 and TRBJ2-5; D might be TRBD1 (6 bases). Specimen: peripheral blood, collected 28 days after the second AZD1222 dose. The CDR3 loop reads CASSASGDVETQYF. CDR3 in DNA: TGCGCCAGCAGTGCGTCAGGGGATGTAGAGACCCAGTACTTC.